This T cell receptor beta chain was recorded in a study of OX40 agonist ivuxolimab in advanced cancers. Systemic immunosuppression or autoimmune disease history was grounds to exclude patients. Germline-derived CDR1 and CDR2 are LNHNV and YYDKDF (reference sequence). This CDR3 comprises 15 residues. Trimming cost V 7 bases and J 3 bases, with 18 bases left between them. Produced via immunoSEQ multiplex PCR; TCRdb's table is partial and in-frame only. The sample records around 31,000 clones, around 87% being singletons. The chain uses TRBV15 and TRBJ1-1; D unresolved. The sample consisted of CD4+ or CD8+ T cells sorted from blood, taken in a trial of the OX40 agonist ivuxolimab. The TCR comes from an adult with an advanced solid tumor such as melanoma, head and neck, liver or kidney cancer. The CDR3 coding sequence is TGTGCCACCACCCGAGACAAACCACTTTACACTGAAGCTTTCTTT. The encoded protein is CATTRDKPLYTEAFF.